This TCR beta chain was obtained from a study of blood T cell repertoires in COVID-19. In the study overall: The cDNA or gDNA used as material had been derived from T cells, B-cell-depleted T cells, or PBMCs.

This CDR3 comprises 15 residues. Looked up from germline, CDR1 is LGHNA and CDR2 is YNFKEQ. V shed 5 bases and J 0 bases; nucleotides not matched to a gene: 2. Authors' methods: Researchers report that nucleated cell counts were estimated from reference gene primer amplification. This table comes from immunoSEQ multiplex PCR, and its TCRdb copy is limited to in-frame clones, with some not included. V, J and clone size were drawn from that table, and D and trimming were deduced from the DNA. The data contain approximately 200,000 clones, about 85% of them singletons. The chain links TRBV4-2 to TRBJ2-7; 12 positions agree with TRBD2. The source of this sequence is a man aged 25-45 years who had recovered from COVID-19. Specimen: PBMCs or T cells enriched from blood (not recorded which). CDR3 residues: CASSATSGSSYEQYF. The CDR3 bases are TGTGCCAGCAGCGCGACTAGCGGGAGCTCCTACGAGCAGTACTTC.